These T cell receptor beta chains were read from a single sample in a study of T-cell reconstitution after alpha-beta-depleted transplantation in children. One entry per CDR3 protein, called by TCRdb with MiXCR from the PCR reads. This table holds hundreds of thousands of distinct CDR3 sequences, approximately 16% found once. Sequences were derived from PBMCs from the stem cell graft donor, sampled from the stem cell graft. All receptors come from a human donor who donated a stem cell graft to a child with acute myeloid leukemia. CDR3s include the opening cysteine and the closing phenylalanine or tryptophan. A D gene is named only where the DNA matches it firmly. Expanded clones get a size class; other rows say once, few or many, or leave the size out.

j_gene,d_gene,abundance,v_gene,CDR3nt,CDR3aa
TRBJ2-1,.,many,TRBV29-1,TGCAGCGTTTCAGCCGTGAATTTGGGGAGTGAGCAGTTCTTC,CSVSAVNLGSEQFF
TRBJ2-3,.,many,TRBV29-1,TGCAGCGTTGTCCCAGGGAATCCAGATACGCAGTATTTT,CSVVPGNPDTQYF
TRBJ1-1,.,many,TRBV20-1,TGCAGTGCTAGAGATACTAGCACTGAAGCTTTCTTT,CSARDTSTEAFF
TRBJ1-1,.,many,TRBV20-1,TGCAGTGCTAGAGATGGGAGCACTGAAGCTTTCTTT,CSARDGSTEAFF
TRBJ1-5,.,.,TRBV7-2,TGTGCCAGCAGCTTGTTGGGCGGGGGAGGGCAGCCCCAGCATTTT,CASSLLGGGGQPQHF
TRBJ1-1,.,many,TRBV29-1,TGCAGCGTTGAGACGGGCCGCCCCGAAGCTTTCTTT,CSVETGRPEAFF
TRBJ2-2,TRBD2,few,TRBV12-3/TRBV12-4,TGTGCCAGCAGTGGGACTAGCCGGAAAACCGGGGAGCTGTTTTTT,CASSGTSRKTGELFF
TRBJ2-1,.,.,TRBV12-3/TRBV12-4,TGTGCCAGCAGCCCCTCAATGGGGACGTCCAACAATCAGCAGTTCTTC,CASSPSMGTSNNQQFF
TRBJ2-7,.,many,TRBV20-1,TGCAGTGCTACCGGACGGTTCGGAAACGAGCAGTACTTC,CSATGRFGNEQYF
TRBJ1-5,.,.,TRBV12-5,TGTGCTAGTGGTTTGGAGATCCCCAATCAGCCCCAGCATTTT,CASGLEIPNQPQHF
TRBJ2-5,TRBD2,many,TRBV7-2,TGTGCCAGCAGCTTATTGAGCGGGGGGGCCGAGACCCAGTACTTC,CASSLLSGGAETQYF
TRBJ1-1,TRBD1,.,TRBV5-1,TGCGCCAGCAGCCAATGGACAGGGATTAACACTGAAGCTTTCTTT,CASSQWTGINTEAFF
TRBJ2-1,TRBD2,.,TRBV27,TGTGCCAGCAGTTCCATAGCGGGGGGCTTCTACAATGAGCAGTTCTTC,CASSSIAGGFYNEQFF
TRBJ2-1,TRBD2,few,TRBV20-1,TGCAGTGCTTGGGGGGGGGGAGAATACAATGAGCAGTTCTTC,CSAWGGGEYNEQFF
TRBJ2-7,.,few,TRBV5-1,TGCGCCAGCAGCTTGGCAGAGAAGACCGGCTCCTACGAGCAGTACTTC,CASSLAEKTGSYEQYF
TRBJ2-3,TRBD1,few,TRBV15,TGTGCCACCGAGGGAGGACAGGGGGTGACAGATACGCAGTATTTT,CATEGGQGVTDTQYF
TRBJ2-5,.,many,TRBV20-1,TGCAGTGCTACCTCCGGGACCCGGGGAGGGACCCAGTACTTC,CSATSGTRGGTQYF
TRBJ2-2,.,many,TRBV5-5,TGTGCCAGCAGCCCTCCCACCGGGGAGCTGTTTTTT,CASSPPTGELFF
TRBJ1-1,.,few,TRBV5-4,TGTGCCAGCAGTGATTCCCGGGACACTGAAGCTTTCTTT,CASSDSRDTEAFF
TRBJ2-5,.,.,TRBV7-9,TGTGCCAGCAGCTTATCAACTAGCCTGCTGGAGACCCAGTACTTC,CASSLSTSLLETQYF
TRBJ1-2,.,.,TRBV28,TGTGCCAGCAGTTCGCATCCGGGACCCTTGATCGGCTACACCTTC,CASSSHPGPLIGYTF
TRBJ2-2,.,few,TRBV7-2,TGTGCCAGCAGCTGGGTCGTCGGCACCGGGGAGCTGTTTTTT,CASSWVVGTGELFF
TRBJ2-7,.,.,TRBV7-9,TGTGCCAGCAGCTCAACCGGGGGCGAGACCTACGAGCAGTACTTC,CASSSTGGETYEQYF
TRBJ2-1,.,few,TRBV27,TGTGCCAGCAGTTTAGGCGGGGGCTGGGGGAATGAGCAGTTCTTC,CASSLGGGWGNEQFF
TRBJ1-6,.,many,TRBV7-7,TGTGCCAGCAGCTTAGCGGTCGGGTCACCCCTCCACTTT,CASSLAVGSPLHF
TRBJ1-1,.,.,TRBV15,TGTGCCACCAGCAGAGAGGAAAGCATGAACACTGAAGCTTTCTTT,CATSREESMNTEAFF
TRBJ1-1,.,.,TRBV7-7,TGTGCCAGCAGCCCCCTCAAGGGGGAAAGGGACACTGAAGCTTTCTTT,CASSPLKGERDTEAFF
TRBJ2-1,TRBD1,many,TRBV20-1,TGCAGTGCTAGAGAATACCCGGGACAGGGGTACGAGCAGTTCTTC,CSAREYPGQGYEQFF
TRBJ2-1,TRBD2,.,TRBV15,TGTGCCACCAGCAGAGATATCGGGGGGGCCAACAATGAGCAGTTCTTC,CATSRDIGGANNEQFF
TRBJ2-5,.,.,TRBV19,TGTGCCAGTAGTACAGGGGTCCCAGGGGTAGAGACCCAGTACTTC,CASSTGVPGVETQYF
TRBJ2-1,.,.,TRBV24-1,TGTGCCACCAGTGACCGGACTGAAGACAATGAGCAGTTCTTC,CATSDRTEDNEQFF
TRBJ2-6,.,few,TRBV4-3,TGCGCCAGCAGCCAGCTGGCCGGCTCTGGGGCCAACGTCCTGACTTTC,CASSQLAGSGANVLTF
TRBJ2-6,.,.,TRBV7-2,TGTGCCAGCAGCTTAGTCGGCAGGGGGGAGGGGGCCAACGTCCTGACTTTC,CASSLVGRGEGANVLTF
TRBJ2-2,.,once,TRBV7-9,TGTGCCATAATGTTAGCGGCCGGGGAGCTGTTTTTT,CAIMLAAGELFF
TRBJ1-2,.,once,TRBV11-3,TGTGCCAGCAGTTTGAGGAACACGGGAATTGACTACACCTTC,CASSLRNTGIDYTF
TRBJ2-3,TRBD2,.,TRBV18,TGTGCCAGCTCACCTAGGGGACTAGACTTGAGCACAGATACGCAGTATTTT,CASSPRGLDLSTDTQYF
TRBJ2-7,.,few,TRBV12-3/TRBV12-4,TGTGCCAGCAGTTTACAGCCCGGCGAGCAGTACTTC,CASSLQPGEQYF
TRBJ1-2,.,many,TRBV20-1,TGCAGTGCGCGAGAACGTCCCTATGGCTACACCTTC,CSARERPYGYTF
TRBJ1-4,.,many,TRBV4-2,TGTGCCAGCAGCCTACAGCCCATCAGTGAAAAACTGTTTTTT,CASSLQPISEKLFF
TRBJ2-1,TRBD2,few,TRBV7-8,TGTGCCAGCAGCTTTGGACTAGCGGGGGTGCTGAATGAGCAGTTCTTC,CASSFGLAGVLNEQFF
TRBJ1-2,.,few,TRBV5-4,TGTGCCAGCAGCTTGGACTCCGTTGGCTACACCTTC,CASSLDSVGYTF